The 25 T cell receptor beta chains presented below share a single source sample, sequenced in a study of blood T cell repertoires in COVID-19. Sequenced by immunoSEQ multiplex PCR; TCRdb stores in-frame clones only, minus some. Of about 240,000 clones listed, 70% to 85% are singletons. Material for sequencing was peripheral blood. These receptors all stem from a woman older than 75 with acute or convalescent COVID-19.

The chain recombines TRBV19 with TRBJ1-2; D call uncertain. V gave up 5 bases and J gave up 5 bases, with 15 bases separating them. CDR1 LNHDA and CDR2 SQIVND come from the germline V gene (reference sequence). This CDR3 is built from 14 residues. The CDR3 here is CASSSGLPGYGYTF. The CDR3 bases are TGTGCCAGTAGTTCTGGGTTGCCGGGATATGGCTACACCTTC.

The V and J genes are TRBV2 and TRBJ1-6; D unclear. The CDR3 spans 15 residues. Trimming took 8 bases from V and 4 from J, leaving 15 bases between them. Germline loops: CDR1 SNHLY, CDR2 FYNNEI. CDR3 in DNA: TGTGCCAGCTCTTGGGAGTCAGGTTATAATTCACCCCTCCACTTT. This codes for CASSWESGYNSPLHF.

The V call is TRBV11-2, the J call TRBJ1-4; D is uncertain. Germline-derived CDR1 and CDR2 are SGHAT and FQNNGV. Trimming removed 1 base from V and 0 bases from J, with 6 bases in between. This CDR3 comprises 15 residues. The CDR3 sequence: CASSLALATNEKLFF. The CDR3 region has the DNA TGTGCCAGCAGCTTAGCCCTTGCAACTAATGAAAAACTGTTTTTT.

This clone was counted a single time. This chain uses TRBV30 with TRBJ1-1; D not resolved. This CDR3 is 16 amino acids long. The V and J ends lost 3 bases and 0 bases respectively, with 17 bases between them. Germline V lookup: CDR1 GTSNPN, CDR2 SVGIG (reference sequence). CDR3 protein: CAWSGRRKQVNTEAFF. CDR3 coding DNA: TGTGCCTGGAGCGGACGGAGGAAGCAGGTGAACACTGAAGCTTTCTTT.

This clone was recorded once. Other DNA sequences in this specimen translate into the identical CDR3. The CDR3 region is CASSLGQGRDEQYF. The CDR3 nucleotides are TGCGCCAGCAGCTTGGGACAGGGGAGAGACGAGCAGTACTTC. The gene calls are TRBV5-1 and TRBJ2-7; 8 positions match TRBD1. This CDR3 is 14 amino acids long. The V gene end was trimmed by 0 bases and the J gene end by 5 bases; junction bases not matched to a gene: 4. Germline CDR1 is SGHRS and CDR2 is YFSETQ.

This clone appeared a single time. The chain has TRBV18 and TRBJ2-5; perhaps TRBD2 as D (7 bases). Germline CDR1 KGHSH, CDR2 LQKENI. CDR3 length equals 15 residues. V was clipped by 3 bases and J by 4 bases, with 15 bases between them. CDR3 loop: CASSPAGGGRETQYF. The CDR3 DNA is TGTGCCAGCTCACCCGCCGGCGGGGGCAGAGAGACCCAGTACTTC.

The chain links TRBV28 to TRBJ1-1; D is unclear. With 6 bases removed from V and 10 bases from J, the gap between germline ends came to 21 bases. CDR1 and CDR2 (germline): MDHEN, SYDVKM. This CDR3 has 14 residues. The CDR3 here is CASSLVAVQNIAFF. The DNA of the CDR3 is TGTGCCAGCAGCTTAGTGGCAGTCCAGAATATAGCTTTCTTT.

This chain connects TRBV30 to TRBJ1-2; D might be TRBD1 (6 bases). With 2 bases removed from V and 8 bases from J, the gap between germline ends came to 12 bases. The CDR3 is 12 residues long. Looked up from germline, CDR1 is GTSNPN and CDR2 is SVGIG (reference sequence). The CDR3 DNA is TGTGCCTGGAGTAGGGGGGGCGAGGGCTACACCTTC. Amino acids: CAWSRGGEGYTF.

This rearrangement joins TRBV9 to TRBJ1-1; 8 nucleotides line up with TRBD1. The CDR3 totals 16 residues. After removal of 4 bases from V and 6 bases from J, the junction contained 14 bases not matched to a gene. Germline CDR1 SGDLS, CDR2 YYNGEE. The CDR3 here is CASSPHSGTGSAEAFF. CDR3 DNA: TGTGCCAGCAGCCCCCACTCCGGGACAGGTTCAGCTGAAGCTTTCTTT.

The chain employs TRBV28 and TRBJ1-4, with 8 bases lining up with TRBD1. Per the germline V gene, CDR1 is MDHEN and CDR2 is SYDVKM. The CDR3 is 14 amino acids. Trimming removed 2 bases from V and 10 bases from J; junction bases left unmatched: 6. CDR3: CASSLGQGTGKLFF. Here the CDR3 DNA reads TGTGCCAGCAGTTTAGGACAGGGTACGGGAAAACTGTTTTTT.

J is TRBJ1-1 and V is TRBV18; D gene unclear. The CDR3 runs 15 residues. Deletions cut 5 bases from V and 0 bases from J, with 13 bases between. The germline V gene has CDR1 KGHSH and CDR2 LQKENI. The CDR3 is CASSVGRIMNTEAFF. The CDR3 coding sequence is TGTGCCAGCTCAGTGGGCAGAATCATGAACACTGAAGCTTTCTTT.

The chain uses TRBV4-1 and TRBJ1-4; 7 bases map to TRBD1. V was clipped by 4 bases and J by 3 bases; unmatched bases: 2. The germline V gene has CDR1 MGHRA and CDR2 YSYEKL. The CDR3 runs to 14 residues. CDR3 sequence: CASSPTGPNEKLFF. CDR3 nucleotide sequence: TGCGCCAGCAGCCCGACAGGGCCTAATGAAAAACTGTTTTTT.

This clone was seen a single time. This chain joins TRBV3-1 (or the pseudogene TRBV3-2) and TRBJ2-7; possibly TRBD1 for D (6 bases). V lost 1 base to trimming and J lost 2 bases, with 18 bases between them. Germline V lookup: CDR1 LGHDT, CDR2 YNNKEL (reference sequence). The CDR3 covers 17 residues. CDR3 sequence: CASSQVIRVGGPYEQYF. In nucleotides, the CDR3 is TGTGCCAGCAGCCAAGTCATCAGGGTAGGGGGACCCTACGAGCAGTACTTC.

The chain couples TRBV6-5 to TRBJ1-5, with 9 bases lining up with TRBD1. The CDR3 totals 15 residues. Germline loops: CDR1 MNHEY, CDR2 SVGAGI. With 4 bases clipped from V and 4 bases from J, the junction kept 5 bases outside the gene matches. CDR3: CASSSLGQGNQPQHF. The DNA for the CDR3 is TGTGCCAGCAGTTCCCTTGGACAGGGGAATCAGCCCCAGCATTTT.

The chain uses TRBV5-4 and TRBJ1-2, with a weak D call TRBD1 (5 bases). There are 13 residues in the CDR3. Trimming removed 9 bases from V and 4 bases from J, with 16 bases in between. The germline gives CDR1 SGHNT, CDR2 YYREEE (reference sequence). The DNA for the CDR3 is TGTGCCATCGGGGGGGAGGGACTCTATGGCTACACCTTC. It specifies CAIGGEGLYGYTF.

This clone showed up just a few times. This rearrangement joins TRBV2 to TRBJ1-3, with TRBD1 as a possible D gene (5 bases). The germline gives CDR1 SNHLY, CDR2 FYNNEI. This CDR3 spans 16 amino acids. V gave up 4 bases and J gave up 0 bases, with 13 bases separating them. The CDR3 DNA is TGTGCCAGCAGTGCTATACAGGCTTACTCTGGAAACACCATATATTTT. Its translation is CASSAIQAYSGNTIYF.

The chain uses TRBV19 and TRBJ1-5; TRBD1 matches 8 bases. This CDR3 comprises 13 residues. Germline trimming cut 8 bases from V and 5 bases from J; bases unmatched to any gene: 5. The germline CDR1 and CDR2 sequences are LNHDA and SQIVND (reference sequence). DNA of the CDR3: TGTGCCAGTGGAGGACAGGGCGATCAGCCCCAGCATTTT. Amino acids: CASGGQGDQPQHF.

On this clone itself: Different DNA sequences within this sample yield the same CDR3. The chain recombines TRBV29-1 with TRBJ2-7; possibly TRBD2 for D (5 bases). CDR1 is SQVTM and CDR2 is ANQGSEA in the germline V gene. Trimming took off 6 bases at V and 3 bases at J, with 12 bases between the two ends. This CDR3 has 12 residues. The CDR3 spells CSVSGGGYEQYF. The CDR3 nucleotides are TGCAGCGTAAGCGGAGGAGGCTACGAGCAGTACTTC.

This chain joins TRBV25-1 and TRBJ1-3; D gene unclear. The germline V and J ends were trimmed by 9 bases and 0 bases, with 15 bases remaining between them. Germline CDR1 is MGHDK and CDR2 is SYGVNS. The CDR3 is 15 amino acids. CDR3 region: CARLLDGSSGNTIYF. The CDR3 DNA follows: TGTGCCAGGCTCCTGGACGGGAGCTCTGGAAACACCATATATTTT.

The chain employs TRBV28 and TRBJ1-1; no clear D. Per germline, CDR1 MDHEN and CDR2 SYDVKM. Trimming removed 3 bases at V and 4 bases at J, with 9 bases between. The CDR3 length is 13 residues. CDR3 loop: CASSLLSGTEAFF. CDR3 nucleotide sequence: TGTGCCAGCAGTTTGTTATCCGGCACTGAAGCTTTCTTT. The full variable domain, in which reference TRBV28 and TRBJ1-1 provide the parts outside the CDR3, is DVKVTQSSRYLVKRTGEKVFLECVQDMDHENMFWYRQDPGLGLRLIYFSYDVKMKEKGDIPEGYSVSREKKERFSLILESASTNQTSMYLCASSLLSGTEAFFGQGTRLTVV.

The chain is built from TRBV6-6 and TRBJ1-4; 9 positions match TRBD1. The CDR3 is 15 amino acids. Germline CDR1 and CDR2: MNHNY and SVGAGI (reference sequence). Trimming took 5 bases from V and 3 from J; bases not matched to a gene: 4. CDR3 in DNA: TGTGCCAGCAGTCCCCGGACAGGGGCTAATGAAAAACTGTTTTTT. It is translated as CASSPRTGANEKLFF.

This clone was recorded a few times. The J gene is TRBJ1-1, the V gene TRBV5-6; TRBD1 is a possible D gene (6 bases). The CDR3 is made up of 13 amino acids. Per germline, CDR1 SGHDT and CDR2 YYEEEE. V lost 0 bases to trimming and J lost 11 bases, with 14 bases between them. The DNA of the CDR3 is TGTGCCAGCAGCTTGGCGGGGACAAGTGGGGCTTTCTTT. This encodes CASSLAGTSGAFF.

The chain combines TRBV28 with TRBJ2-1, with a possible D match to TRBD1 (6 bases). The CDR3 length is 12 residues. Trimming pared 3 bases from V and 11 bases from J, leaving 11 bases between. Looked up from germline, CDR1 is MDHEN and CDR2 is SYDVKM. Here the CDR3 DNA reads TGTGCCAGCAGTTTGCCCGGACAGAAGCAGTTCTTC. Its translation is CASSLPGQKQFF.

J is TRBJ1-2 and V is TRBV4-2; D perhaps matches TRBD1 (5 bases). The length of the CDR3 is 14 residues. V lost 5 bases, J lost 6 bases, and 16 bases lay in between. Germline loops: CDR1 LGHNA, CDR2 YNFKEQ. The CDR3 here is CASSGQGIRDGYTF. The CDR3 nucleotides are TGTGCCAGCAGCGGACAAGGGATAAGGGATGGCTACACCTTC.

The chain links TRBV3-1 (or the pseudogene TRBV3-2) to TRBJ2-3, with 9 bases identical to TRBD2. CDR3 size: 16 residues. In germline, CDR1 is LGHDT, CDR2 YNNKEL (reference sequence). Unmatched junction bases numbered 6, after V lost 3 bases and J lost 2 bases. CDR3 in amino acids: CASSQTAGGPTDTQYF. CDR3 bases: TGTGCCAGCAGCCAGACAGCGGGGGGACCCACAGATACGCAGTATTTT.